This T cell receptor beta chain was sequenced during a study of cytomegalovirus exposure and HLA in healthy donors (dated by TCRdb to 2015 to 2018). With regard to the full study: In an earlier analysis of about 560 of the donors, 276 Gb of sequence data and 117 million unique TCR beta sequences from 150 million to 200 million T cells were reported. About 310 gigabases of sequencing data and 70 million to 85 million unique TCR sequences were included in an early release covering about 600 HLA-typed donors. The genetic ancestry cluster associated with self-reported Caucasian donors included around four fifths of the roughly 360 genotyped donors. The study aimed to test whether signatures of past pathogen exposure could be identified by cataloging public T cell receptors. The study used immunosequencing to profile the T cell repertoires of more than 650 subjects and linked those repertoires to cytomegalovirus serostatus. In addition to the first cohort of 666 subjects, a separate validation cohort of approximately 120 different subjects was used. High-throughput TCR immunosequencing, statistical association of individual TCRs with disease status, and machine learning were combined to predict cytomegalovirus infection status. A later analysis re-analyzed previously published TCR beta repertoires from 650 to 800 donors and added high-resolution HLA genotyping to study TCR occurrence patterns. Rather than drawing on any new phenotypic data, the later analysis identified candidate immune exposures from TCR beta sequences and the way those sequences occurred across donors. An earlier analysis of fewer than 750 of the donors used high-throughput TCR beta sequencing to judge whether each TCR beta V gene segment behaved as functional or pseudogenic. Donor age, sex, ethnicity and CMV serostatus were collected together with the repertoire data. In a later genetic analysis, genome-wide SNP genotypes for about three fifths of the roughly 670 donors were used, and that subset was treated as a discovery cohort. All discovery cohort repertoires had been generated on a single sequencing platform. Both class I and class II loci were covered by HLA typing, at four-digit resolution. The number of donors typed differed by locus, with about 629-630 for A, B, C, DRB1 and DQB1, 522 for DQA1, approximately 570 for DPA1, and under 490 for DPB1. Because of strong linkage in the cohort, five DR-DQ haplotypes were treated as single units for association and clustering. Among roughly 400 genotyped donors of the cohort, an average of about 240,000 unique TCR beta nucleotide sequences were sequenced per donor, around 18% of them non-productive.

Preparation of the library involved the immunoSEQ multiplex PCR assay. For the multiplex PCR, a mixture combining 60 forward primers for TCR Vbeta segments and 13 reverse primers for TCR Jbeta segments was used. The CDR3 region of rearranged TCR beta genes was amplified from genomic DNA with a multiplex PCR assay. On the Illumina HiSeq System, the amplified TCR beta libraries were sequenced as 87-base-pair reads. On the study's bioinformatics: Across the 700 or so repertoires, a later analysis counted some 80 million unique TCR beta chains, roughly 11 million of which were shared by at least two donors. A nearest-neighbor algorithm error-corrected the raw reads and collapsed the reads into unique sequences, merging closely related sequences to remove PCR and sequencing errors. Alignment of CDR3 sequences to IMGT reference sequences was used to assign V, D and J gene segments. Each retained sequence needed at least a six-nucleotide match to both a V gene segment and a J gene segment. Rearrangements were classified as productive when the CDR3 lacked stop codons and remained in frame with V and J, and all other rearrangements were classified as non-productive. Following IMGT convention, CDR3 was defined as the stretch from the second conserved V-encoded cysteine up to the conserved J-encoded phenylalanine. In an earlier analysis of just under 600 of the donors, sequences lacking an unambiguous match to a single V gene segment were excluded. In an earlier analysis of 587 of the donors, V segments were called functional above 56.7% productive rearrangements and were called segregating when the between-donor standard deviation exceeded 5%. A statistical classification framework was built to diagnose cytomegalovirus status from the catalog of TCR beta chain sequences. A later analysis assigned V and J genes by comparing TCR nucleotide sequences with IMGT/GENE-DB human TR gene sequences. In a later analysis, CDR3 sequences and most-parsimonious VDJ recombination scenarios were assigned using the TCRdist pipeline. In a later analysis, every TCR beta chain was defined by the combination of its CDR3 amino acid sequence and its V-gene family, and reads without a unique V-gene family were dropped. To address suspected cross-contamination and a sequencing artifact, a later analysis removed 550 to 750 highly shared, low-generation-probability nucleotide sequences. For each public chain, a later analysis derived a clonal expansion index from normalized ranks of inferred template counts within each repertoire. In a later analysis, generation probabilities were computed with a VDJ recombination model fitted to out-of-frame rearrangements, and the resulting probabilities were checked against IGoR. In a later analysis, TCR-TCR, TCR-HLA and TCR-CMV co-occurrence was scored with hypergeometric tests, and a repertoire-size bias correction was applied to TCR pairs. In a later analysis, false discovery rates were estimated by permuting HLA or CMV assignments 20 times. In a later analysis, co-occurring TCRs were grouped with DBSCAN, and TCRdist sequence similarity was added when clustering was performed within HLA-allele-positive subsets. Co-occurrence clustering excluded repertoires with fewer than 30,000 or more than 120,000 public chains, plus five with anomalous nucleotide sharing. Imported from immuneACCESS, the table was reduced by TCRdb to in-frame sequences with V and J called. These copies leave out some clones; in studies compared against another copy, an unresolved V gene accounts for under half, and the cause of the remainder is not known. The V and J calls and clone size come from that table; D and trimming were worked out from the DNA. The sample table shows roughly 170,000 clones, and approximately 84% are seen once. Roughly 5.2% of the sample comes from the top ten.

What the research found in general, with its limitations: According to a later analysis, TCR association rates differed among HLA loci, with DRB1 alleles showing the most associated TCRs and HLA-C alleles showing the fewest. Around 16 rarely observed V segments, including chromosome 9 orphons, were excluded from the earlier analysis of approximately 600 of the donors because counts were too low. The study gave a list of 150 to 200 TCR beta chains associated with cytomegalovirus. The classifier was reported to diagnose cytomegalovirus status with high specificity and sensitivity in both the original cohort and the validation cohort. At a false discovery rate of 0.05, a later analysis linked some 18,000 TCR beta sequences to specific HLA alleles. This cohort had only TCR beta chains sequenced, and the lack of alpha or paired-chain data limited which features could be detected. A group of highly shared sequence variants was considered likely to be a technical artifact of the sequencing pipeline. The authors suggested that the approach could potentially be generalized to other disease states and immunological phenotypes. A later analysis found that HLA-associated TCR beta chains were more clonally expanded and had lower generation probabilities than equally common non-associated chains. A few of the identified cytomegalovirus-associated TCR beta chains were confirmed in vitro to be specific for cytomegalovirus antigens. In a later genetic analysis, fewer N-insertions in productive TCRs were reported among donors in an Asian-associated ancestry cluster than the roughly 700-donor mean. In an earlier analysis of around 500 of the donors, most TCR beta V segments appeared in productive rearrangements about 87% or about 30% of the time, broadly matching IMGT annotations. Sequencing depth was assumed to be roughly uniform across donors in the presence/absence analyses, though that assumption may not hold. Immune exposure information for the cohort was limited to CMV serostatus. HLA typing was unavailable for some donors at each locus, so association tests used only the typed subset. A further reported finding was that TCR beta sequences accurately predicted the HLA-A and HLA-B alleles for most subjects in the first cohort. In a later genetic analysis, a missense DCLRE1C variant was associated with V-gene and J-gene trimming of TCR beta chains, and the association was replicated in an independent cohort. According to a later analysis, parvovirus B19, influenza, CMV and Epstein-Barr virus appeared linked to several top co-occurrence clusters. Correlated functional status among segregating V segments might be attributable to linkage disequilibrium, but an unknown experimental factor could not be ruled out. According to a later analysis, most CMV-associated TCR beta chains appeared to be HLA-restricted, and the HLA associations seemed to be driven largely by CMV exposure. Most TCR sequences were seen in very few donors, while some public TCRs were found in many individuals. Assigning TCR associations to individual alleles was difficult when HLA alleles, especially DR and DQ, strongly co-occurred.

The cohort was made up of 500 to 850 healthy bone marrow donors. All cohort members were sampled while nominally healthy, although unrecorded immune exposures were likely present. The donor tested CMV seronegative, placing the donor among the 350 or so seronegative members of the cohort. A peripheral blood sample was provided by each donor, and peripheral blood mononuclear cells were used for TCR beta sequencing. Genomic DNA extraction from the blood cell samples was performed with the Qiagen DNeasy Blood Extraction Kit. This clone was seen only a few times. Its antigen is currently not known. The record has no base qualities; no much larger clone is one base away. The sample consisted of PBMCs. The receptor's source is a man between 18 and 35 years old in good health and CMV-seronegative.

For the CDR3, the sequence is CASSQAVGAGPNEQFF. The nucleotide sequence reads TGCGCCAGCAGCCAAGCGGTGGGAGCGGGTCCCAATGAGCAGTTCTTC. The sequence links TRBV4-3 to TRBJ2-1; a tentative D call is TRBD2 (6 bases match). Between the V and J ends, shortened by 1 base and 6 bases respectively, the junction contains 16 bases. CDR1 is given as LGHNA and CDR2 as YSLEER, both from the germline V gene. The CDR3 goes from the cysteine to the phenylalanine over 16 residues. Just the 48-base CDR3 DNA is kept, in frame starting at base 1.